This T cell receptor (beta chain) appears in the sequencing data of a study of graft-versus-host responses after intestinal transplantation. Overall study context: Anti-thymocyte globulin served as induction for all recipients, who then took tacrolimus and steroids for about 3 years.

Study outcomes and limitations: Early after transplant, HvG declines were associated with peak levels of circulating GvH clones. GvH clones appeared in recipient marrow, some first in ileum or blood.

The J segment lost 7 bases and the V segment lost 3 bases, leaving 9 bases of the junction unmatched. The CDR3 length is 15 residues. CDR1 MDHEN and CDR2 SYDVKM come from the germline V gene. The table came from immunoSEQ multiplex PCR; TCRdb's copy has only in-frame clones and leaves some out. The table includes about 47,000 clones, about 93% detected once. For this clone: Its matching antigen is unknown.

The receptor comes from a human patient who received an intestinal transplant, so some T cells may come from the graft donor. This chain connects TRBV28 to TRBJ1-2, with TRBD1 identical over 9 bases. The material was PBMCs, obtained around 27 months after a first intestinal transplant, on the day of a second. The CDR3 bases are TGTGCCAGCAGTTTGGTTGGGACAGGGATGGTTGGCTACACCTTC. This sequence encodes CASSLVGTGMVGYTF.